The 27 T cell receptor beta chains below all came from one sample that was sequenced in a study of read filtering for tumor transcriptome and immune sequencing. The library was built from roughly 400 ng RNA with molecular barcoded adaptors for alpha/delta and beta/gamma chains. MiXCR was run by TCRdb on the reads, yielding one entry per CDR3 protein. The sample has some 30,000 distinct CDR3 sequences, around a sixth seen once. The sample comprised a population of CD138-negative cells sorted from bone marrow. These TCRs come from a donor aged 40 or older with multiple myeloma.

In its sample, this clonotype was seen many times. The chain links TRBV7-9 to TRBJ2-5; D is ambiguous. V gave up 4 bases and J gave up 5 bases, with 11 bases separating them. This CDR3 spans 13 amino acids. Germline V gives CDR1 SEHNR, CDR2 FQNEAQ (reference sequence). In DNA form, the CDR3 reads TGTGCCAGCAGCTCCCTCCCCGAGGAGACCCAGTACTTC. It yields the protein CASSSLPEETQYF.

CDR3 sequence reads: CASSVGGSGRVRNEQFF. CDR3 nucleotides: TGTGCCAGCAGCGTAGGAGGTAGCGGGAGAGTCAGAAATGAGCAGTTCTTC. The chain uses TRBV9 and TRBJ2-1; the match to TRBD2 covers 9 bases. Trimming removed 0 bases from V and 7 bases from J; junction bases left unmatched: 11. Germline assignment: CDR1 SGDLS and CDR2 YYNGEE. The CDR3 sequence is 17 residues long.

At least ten counts were recorded for this clonotype. The V and J genes are TRBV27 and TRBJ1-3; the match to TRBD1 covers 8 bases. From germline, CDR1 is MNHEY and CDR2 SMNVEV (reference sequence). CDR3 length: 14 residues. V lost 5 bases and J lost 4; bases outside the gene matches: 4. CDR3 amino acids: CASSPWTGGNTIYF. The DNA of the CDR3 is TGTGCCAGCAGTCCATGGACAGGGGGAAACACCATATATTTT.

The V gene is TRBV5-1, the J gene TRBJ1-1; D is uncertain. Germline loops: CDR1 SGHRS, CDR2 YFSETQ. The CDR3 has 13 residues. The V gene lost 0 bases and the J gene lost 0 bases, with 3 bases spanning the gap. CDR3 nucleotide sequence: TGCGCCAGCAGCTTGGCTGTGAACACTGAAGCTTTCTTT. Translating gives CASSLAVNTEAFF.

By sample fraction, this clonotype is medium-sized. V usage is TRBV5-1 and J usage is TRBJ2-2; D unclear. The V end was cut by 0 bases, the J end by 5 bases, with 14 bases between. Germline V gives CDR1 SGHRS, CDR2 YFSETQ. The length of the CDR3 is 16 residues. Here the CDR3 DNA reads TGCGCCAGCAGCTTGGAAATCGCCCCGTGGACCGGGGAGCTGTTTTTT. It encodes CASSLEIAPWTGELFF.

There are many counts of this clonotype. This rearrangement joins TRBV5-1 to TRBJ2-5, with a weak D call TRBD2 (6 bases). Trimming stripped 1 base from V and 2 bases from J, with 9 bases between. CDR3 length: 14 amino acids. Germline V gives CDR1 SGHRS, CDR2 YFSETQ. CDR3 region: CASSLLADQETQYF. The CDR3 nucleotides read TGCGCCAGCAGCTTGTTAGCGGATCAAGAGACCCAGTACTTC.

Turning to this clonotype: Since no conserved phenylalanine or tryptophan closes the CDR3, a read error is the likely cause. The V call is TRBV24-1, the J call TRBJ2-1, with 11 nucleotides matching TRBD2. Losses at the gene ends were 2 bases for V and 3 bases for J; bases not matched to a gene: 2. Germline V gene lookup returns CDR1 KGHDR and CDR2 SFDVKD. CDR3 length: 16 amino acids. CDR3 residues: CATSDSSGGIYNEQFY. The CDR3 DNA follows: TGTGCCACCAGTGATTCTAGCGGGGGGATCTACAATGAGCAGTTCTAC.

This clonotype was recorded many times. This rearrangement joins TRBV11-1 to TRBJ2-1; no clear D gene. Germline V gene lookup returns CDR1 SGHAT and CDR2 FQDESV (reference sequence). V shed 5 bases and J shed 4 bases, with 12 bases lying between them. The CDR3 runs to 14 residues. In DNA form, the CDR3 reads TGTGCCAGCAGCCCGGACCTGCCTTACAATGAGCAGTTCTTC. Its protein is CASSPDLPYNEQFF.

In its sample, this clonotype is medium-sized. The chain combines TRBV29-1 with TRBJ2-2, with a tentative D call TRBD2 (5 bases). The length of the CDR3 is 12 residues. Trimming removed 6 bases at V and 1 base at J, with 6 bases between. The germline V gene has CDR1 SQVTM and CDR2 ANQGSEA. The CDR3 loop is CSVRENTGELFF. In DNA, the CDR3 is TGCAGCGTCCGGGAGAACACCGGGGAGCTGTTTTTT.

The sample holds many counts of this clonotype. The gene calls are TRBV5-1 and TRBJ1-2, with D unclear. V was clipped by 0 bases and J by 4 bases, with 10 bases between them. The CDR3 covers 14 residues. Germline CDR1 SGHRS, CDR2 YFSETQ. The CDR3 protein is CASSLEVSVYGYTF. Written as DNA, the CDR3 is TGCGCCAGCAGCTTGGAGGTTTCGGTCTATGGCTACACCTTC.

DNA of the CDR3: TGCGCCAGCAGCCAAGATCTAAGACGGAAGGACGCATCCGACGGCTACACCTTC. It codes for CASSQDLRRKDASDGYTF. The chain couples TRBV4-1 to TRBJ1-2, with D unclear. This CDR3 has 18 amino acids. Germline V gene lookup returns CDR1 MGHRA and CDR2 YSYEKL. V was shortened by 0 bases and J by 8 bases, with 25 bases between the two germline ends.

This clonotype was counted at least ten times. CDR3 protein: CACKLAGGPDTQYF. The CDR3 bases are TGTGCCTGTAAACTAGCGGGGGGCCCAGATACGCAGTATTTT. The V and J genes are TRBV30 and TRBJ2-3; TRBD2 matches at 12 bases. Trimming removed 6 bases from V and 4 bases from J; junction bases left unmatched: 5. Germline V lookup: CDR1 GTSNPN, CDR2 SVGIG (reference sequence). The CDR3 has 14 amino acids.

To note about this clonotype: A clone one base away is much larger, so this may be a read error. The chain employs TRBV11-2 and TRBJ2-5; D not certain. Trimming cost V 6 bases and J 8 bases, with 10 bases left between them. Germline V gene sequence: CDR1 SGHAT, CDR2 FQNNGV. This CDR3 is built from 11 residues. CDR3 sequence (DNA): TGTGCCAGCAGTCAGGTGGATACCCAGTACTTC. Protein product: CASSQVDTQYF.

In its sample, this clonotype was seen many times. The genes are TRBV7-9 and TRBJ2-5; D is undetermined. The CDR3 runs 13 residues. Germline V gene data show CDR1 as SEHNR and CDR2 as FQNEAQ (reference sequence). The V and J ends lost 8 bases and 4 bases respectively, with 14 bases between them. The CDR3 nucleotides are TGTGCCAGCCTTCGGGCAGGATCAGAGACCCAGTACTTC. Amino acids: CASLRAGSETQYF.

This clonotype showed up many times. The chain links TRBV20-1 to TRBJ1-5; D may be TRBD1 (6 bases). The CDR3 is 21 residues long. Trimming took off 0 bases at V and 4 bases at J, with 31 bases between the two ends. The germline V gene has CDR1 DFQATT and CDR2 SNEGSKA (reference sequence). The CDR3 loop is CSARDLWLGAGAVSGNQPQHF. CDR3 in DNA: TGCAGTGCTAGAGATCTCTGGCTGGGGGCAGGGGCAGTGTCGGGGAATCAGCCCCAGCATTTT.

This clonotype was counted at least ten times. The rearrangement links TRBV24-1 to TRBJ2-2; D is unclear. Per germline, CDR1 KGHDR and CDR2 SFDVKD. Trimming left V 6 bases short and J 0 bases short, with 10 bases between. The CDR3 length is 15 residues. CDR3 DNA sequence: TGTGCCACCAGTCGCACAGTCTCGAACACCGGGGAGCTGTTTTTT. This encodes CATSRTVSNTGELFF.

In this sample, this clonotype turned up a few times. This chain links TRBV7-2 with TRBJ2-1, with TRBD2 matching 11 bases. V lost 4 bases, J lost 5 bases, and 19 bases stayed unmatched. The length of the CDR3 is 20 residues. From germline, CDR1 is SGHTA and CDR2 FQGNSA. The CDR3 here is CASSSSLPTRLAGGNNEQFF. The CDR3 nucleotides read TGTGCCAGCAGCTCCAGCCTACCTACCCGGCTAGCGGGGGGCAACAATGAGCAGTTCTTC.

The V and J genes are TRBV20-1 and TRBJ1-5; 11 nucleotides align to TRBD1. The germline V gene encodes CDR1 DFQATT and CDR2 SNEGSKA (reference sequence). V lost 2 bases, J lost 2 bases, and 11 bases stayed unmatched. The CDR3 has 18 residues. The CDR3 nucleotides are TGCAGTGCTAGACGGGGGACAGGGGGTCTAGGGGGCAATCAGCCCCAGCATTTT. It yields the protein CSARRGTGGLGGNQPQHF.

As to this clonotype: The junction and the germline gene differ at one end; a read error may be behind it. This chain's CDR3 is CSAYPGTATRETQYF. As DNA, the CDR3 is TGCAGTGCTTACCCCGGGACAGCGACCCGAGAGACACAGTACTTC. The rearrangement joins TRBV20-1 to TRBJ2-5; 7 bases line up with TRBD1. Germline CDR1 is DFQATT and CDR2 is SNEGSKA (reference sequence). This CDR3 has 15 amino acids.

By frequency in the sample, this clonotype is medium-sized. This sequence joins TRBV5-1 and TRBJ2-3; D may correspond to TRBD1 or TRBD2 (5 bases each). Germline V gene data show CDR1 as SGHRS and CDR2 as YFSETQ. V was shortened by 0 bases and J by 8 bases, with 10 bases between the two germline ends. The CDR3 is 13 amino acids. CDR3 in amino acids: CASSLESGTTQYF. The CDR3 DNA sequence: TGCGCCAGCAGCTTGGAGTCCGGGACTACGCAGTATTTT.

Remarks on this clonotype: A read error may explain this, as a much larger clone is one base away. This rearrangement joins TRBV11-2 to TRBJ2-2, with D hard to call. Trimming removed 0 bases at V and 3 bases at J, with 8 bases between. Germline-derived CDR1 and CDR2 are SGHAT and FQNNGV. This CDR3 is built from 15 residues. The CDR3 DNA sequence: TGTGCCAGCAGCTTAGAGGACGGTTACACCGGGGAGCTGTTTTTT. Amino acids: CASSLEDGYTGELFF. The full variable domain, rest sourced from reference TRBV11-2 and TRBJ2-2, is EAGVAQSPRYKIIEKRQSVAFWCNPISGHATLYWYQQILGQGPKLLIQFQNNGVVDDSQLPKDRFSAERLKGVDSTLKIQPAKLEDSAVYLCASSLEDGYTGELFFGEGSRLTVL.

This chain connects TRBV13 to TRBJ1-3; 11 nucleotides align to TRBD1. Unmatched junction bases numbered 7, after V lost 4 bases and J lost 2 bases. The CDR3 has 17 amino acids. Germline V lookup: CDR1 PRHDT, CDR2 FYEKMQ (reference sequence). The CDR3 here is CASSSPRDRGAGNTIYF. Here the CDR3 DNA reads TGTGCCAGCAGCTCTCCACGGGACAGGGGGGCTGGAAACACCATATATTTT.

This clonotype was recorded at least ten times. The gene calls are TRBV4-1 and TRBJ2-1, with D perhaps TRBD1 (6 bases). The CDR3 totals 14 residues. V dropped 3 bases and J dropped 2 bases, with 8 bases sitting between them. The germline CDR1 and CDR2 sequences are MGHRA and YSYEKL. The CDR3 loop is CASSQDRTYNEQFF. CDR3 DNA: TGCGCCAGCAGCCAGGACAGAACCTACAATGAGCAGTTCTTC.

V usage is TRBV20-1 and J usage is TRBJ2-4; D is perhaps TRBD2 (6 bases). The germline V gene encodes CDR1 DFQATT and CDR2 SNEGSKA (reference sequence). The germline V and J ends were trimmed by 4 bases and 1 base, with 17 bases remaining between them. This CDR3 contains 16 residues. CDR3 coding DNA: TGCAGTGCTACCCGCCTCGGGGCGGGGGCCAAAAACATTCAGTACTTC. It translates to CSATRLGAGAKNIQYF.

V is TRBV29-1 and J is TRBJ2-1; 14 bases agree with TRBD2. After removal of 8 bases from V and 10 bases from J, the junction contained 16 bases not matched to a gene. The CDR3 is 16 residues long. Germline CDR1 SQVTM, CDR2 ANQGSEA. The CDR3 reads CSNAGGTSGSSIEQFF. In DNA form, the CDR3 reads TGCAGCAACGCGGGGGGGACTAGCGGGAGTTCTATAGAGCAGTTCTTC.

On this clonotype itself: No conserved phenylalanine or tryptophan ends this CDR3, so it is likely a read error. The chain carries TRBV5-1 and TRBJ2-7, with 11 bases that match TRBD2. CDR1 is SGHRS and CDR2 is YFSETQ in the germline V gene. This CDR3 has 15 residues. Trimming cost V 3 bases and J 8 bases; bases outside gene matches: 10. CDR3 nucleotide sequence: TGCGCCAGCAGCTCGGGACTAGCGGTTCCTTACAAGCAGTACTCC. Amino acid sequence: CASSSGLAVPYKQYS.

This clonotype was seen at least ten times. This sequence joins TRBV6-4 and TRBJ2-6; the D is unclear. Trimming shortened V by 3 bases and J by 0 bases, and 9 bases separated the two germline ends. Per germline, CDR1 MRHNA and CDR2 SNTAGT. This CDR3 has 16 amino acids. CDR3 in DNA: TGTGCCAGCAGTGAGGGCGATCCCTCTGGGGCCAACGTCCTGACTTTC. The encoded protein is CASSEGDPSGANVLTF.